This is a list of T cell receptor beta chains from one sample in a study of glioma-infiltrating T cells. One entry per CDR3 protein, called by TCRdb with MiXCR from the multiplex PCR reads. The sample has about 140,000 distinct CDR3 sequences; 30% to 40% are singletons. Sequencing was done on a sample of glioma tissue, nonneoplastic brain tissue, or PBMCs (not recorded which). Source of these receptors: a human donor with low-grade glioma or glioblastoma, undergoing nonglioma brain surgery, or in good health (not recorded which). Each CDR3 is given with its conserved first and last residue. Each record gives: V gene, CDR3 length, J gene, clone size, D gene, CDR3 protein, CDR3 DNA. The D gene is left open where the match is weak. Some rows have no size entry. The others give once, few or many, or a class for an expanded clone.

TRBV7-2	16	TRBJ2-3	few	TRBD2	CASSRGTSGRSDTQYF	TGTGCCAGCAGCCGAGGGACTAGCGGTCGGTCAGATACGCAGTATTTT
TRBV20-1	13	TRBJ2-5	.	.	CSASSAQEETQYF	TGCAGTGCTAGTTCAGCCCAAGAGGAGACCCAGTACTTC
TRBV20-1	12	TRBJ1-5	.	.	CSARVSNQPQHF	TGCAGTGCTAGGGTTAGCAATCAGCCCCAGCATTTT
TRBV20-1	12	TRBJ1-1	many	.	CSARKENTEAFF	TGCAGTGCTAGGAAGGAGAACACTGAAGCTTTCTTT
TRBV6-2/TRBV6-3	17	TRBJ1-5	.	.	CASSGSRDNRGNQPQHF	TGTGCCAGCAGTGGATCCCGGGACAACCGAGGGAATCAGCCCCAGCATTTT
TRBV6-6	16	TRBJ1-5	.	.	CASSKGTGLLNQPQHF	TGTGCCAGCAGTAAAGGAACAGGGCTTTTAAATCAGCCCCAGCATTTT
TRBV7-3	14	TRBJ1-1	.	.	CASSPTSMNTEAFF	TGTGCCAGCAGCCCTACCAGCATGAACACTGAAGCTTTCTTT
TRBV10-2	14	TRBJ2-7	.	.	CASSVTGDSHEQYF	TGTGCCAGCAGTGTTACAGGGGACTCCCACGAGCAGTACTTC
TRBV6-6	14	TRBJ2-7	.	TRBD1	CASSYGDSPYEQYF	TGTGCCAGCAGTTACGGGGACAGCCCCTACGAGCAGTACTTC
TRBV7-9	13	TRBJ2-3	.	.	CASTISLYPTLVF	TGTGCCAGCACTATAAGCCTGTACCCAACCCTGGTCTTT
TRBV6-1	15	TRBJ2-3	.	TRBD2	CASSRLAGDTDTQYF	TGTGCCAGCAGTCGACTAGCGGGGGACACAGATACGCAGTATTTT
TRBV6-2/TRBV6-3	12	TRBJ1-1	.	.	CASSGGFTEAFF	TGTGCCAGCAGTGGAGGGTTCACTGAAGCTTTCTTT
TRBV6-6	14	TRBJ1-2	.	.	CASGYESWDYGYTF	TGTGCCAGCGGTTACGAAAGTTGGGACTATGGCTACACCTTC
TRBV6-1	12	TRBJ2-7	.	TRBD1	CASSRQGYEQYF	TGTGCCAGCAGCAGACAGGGGTACGAGCAGTACTTC
TRBV4-1	14	TRBJ1-5	.	.	CASSQETINQPQHF	TGCGCCAGCAGCCAAGAAACTATCAATCAGCCCCAGCATTTT
TRBV2	13	TRBJ1-1	few	.	CASSQTPNTEAFF	TGTGCCAGCAGTCAGACACCGAACACTGAAGCTTTCTTT
TRBV20-1	13	TRBJ1-5	.	.	CSAGSSSNQPQHF	TGCAGTGCGGGATCGTCTAGCAATCAGCCCCAGCATTTT
TRBV2	14	TRBJ2-3	.	.	CASSGQAAGGTQYF	TGTGCCAGCAGTGGACAGGCTGCTGGGGGTACGCAGTATTTT
TRBV3-1	16	TRBJ2-4	.	TRBD1	CASSQVVGQAVNIQYF	TGTGCCAGCAGCCAAGTAGTCGGACAGGCGGTAAACATTCAGTACTTC
TRBV6-1	13	TRBJ2-5	.	TRBD2	CASQRGGPETQYF	TGTGCCAGCCAGCGGGGGGGCCCGGAGACCCAGTACTTC
TRBV7-2	13	TRBJ1-1	.	.	CASSLAQNAEAFF	TGTGCCAGCAGCTTAGCACAGAATGCTGAAGCTTTCTTT
TRBV27	14	TRBJ1-1	.	.	CASSLYGVNTEAFF	TGTGCCAGCAGTTTATATGGGGTGAACACTGAAGCTTTCTTT
TRBV4-2	16	TRBJ1-1	.	TRBD1	CASSQAGGALNTEVFF	TGTGCCAGCAGCCAAGCAGGGGGGGCCCTGAACACTGAAGTTTTCTTT
TRBV2	13	TRBJ1-2	few	.	CASSAQDGLGYTF	TGTGCCAGCAGTGCCCAGGACGGGCTCGGCTACACCTTC
TRBV20-1	14	TRBJ2-1	few	.	CSASGLAEYNEQFF	TGCAGTGCTAGCGGGTTAGCGGAGTACAATGAGCAGTTCTTC
TRBV20-1	15	TRBJ1-6	.	.	CSAKRTGTSNSPLHF	TGCAGTGCCAAAAGAACCGGGACTTCAAATTCACCCCTCCACTTT
TRBV7-8	20	TRBJ2-3	few	TRBD2	CASSQPRTSGTERHTDTQYF	TGTGCCAGCAGCCAGCCTAGGACTAGCGGGACGGAGAGGCACACAGATACGCAGTATTTT
TRBV25-1	16	TRBJ1-3	.	TRBD1	CASSDRDRISGNTIYF	TGTGCCAGCAGTGACCGGGACAGAATCTCTGGAAACACCATATATTTT
TRBV28	16	TRBJ1-4	few	.	CASSSPITGSGEKLFF	TGTGCCAGCAGTTCTCCAATTACAGGGAGCGGTGAAAAACTGTTTTTT
TRBV7-2	13	TRBJ1-1	.	.	CASSLNPDNEAFF	TGTGCCAGCAGCTTAAATCCTGACAATGAAGCTTTCTTT
TRBV20-1	15	TRBJ2-1	.	TRBD1	CSAILRTGLGIEQFF	TGCAGTGCTATACTTCGGACAGGACTGGGGATAGAGCAGTTCTTC
TRBV20-1	12	TRBJ1-4	.	TRBD1	CSASRGGEKLFF	TGCAGTGCTAGCAGGGGGGGTGAAAAACTGTTTTTT
TRBV27	15	TRBJ2-7	few	TRBD2	CASSFTSGRSVEQYF	TGTGCCAGCAGCTTTACTAGCGGGAGGTCCGTCGAGCAGTACTTC
TRBV20-1	12	TRBJ2-3	few	TRBD2	CSPVAGGDKQYF	TGCAGTCCTGTTGCGGGAGGGGATAAGCAGTATTTT
TRBV7-3	16	TRBJ2-2	.	TRBD2	CASSLTAPSGVGELFF	TGTGCCAGCAGCTTAACGGCCCCTAGCGGGGTAGGGGAGCTGTTTTTT
TRBV7-9	14	TRBJ2-1	few	.	CASSLGVTSDEQFF	TGTGCCAGCAGCTTAGGGGTGACGTCCGATGAGCAGTTCTTC
TRBV6-1	15	TRBJ2-1	many	TRBD2	CASSSGTSGNNEQFF	TGTGCCAGCAGCTCCGGGACTAGCGGAAACAATGAGCAGTTCTTC
TRBV7-9	13	TRBJ2-7	.	.	CASSPGQTYEQYF	TGTGCCAGCAGCCCGGGACAAACCTACGAGCAGTACTTC
TRBV18	15	TRBJ2-5	few	.	CASSPPGEYQETQYF	TGTGCCAGCTCACCACCGGGGGAGTACCAAGAGACCCAGTACTTC
TRBV12-3/TRBV12-4	15	TRBJ2-7	.	TRBD1	CASSLARDRGLEQYF	TGTGCCAGCAGTTTAGCGCGCGACAGGGGCCTCGAGCAGTACTTC
TRBV14	13	TRBJ2-7	.	.	CASSVGIVGEQYF	TGTGCCAGCAGCGTAGGGATTGTGGGCGAGCAGTACTTC
TRBV7-2	14	TRBJ2-3	few	.	CASFPAARVDTQYF	TGTGCCAGCTTCCCAGCGGCTAGAGTAGATACGCAGTATTTT
TRBV7-2	15	TRBJ1-2	.	TRBD1	CASSLEQGGSYGYTF	TGTGCCAGCAGCTTAGAACAGGGGGGGTCCTATGGCTACACCTTC
TRBV7-6	14	TRBJ1-1	.	.	CASSLAGGTSEAFF	TGTGCCAGCAGCTTAGCAGGAGGGACATCTGAAGCTTTCTTT
TRBV12-3/TRBV12-4	13	TRBJ2-5	few	.	CASSLPPPETQYF	TGTGCCAGCAGTCTCCCCCCTCCCGAGACCCAGTACTTC
TRBV7-2	16	TRBJ1-1	few	TRBD1	CASSLADRGLNTEAFF	TGTGCCAGCAGCTTAGCGGACAGGGGATTAAACACTGAAGCTTTCTTT
TRBV6-2/TRBV6-3	19	TRBJ2-6	.	.	CASSSPRRDTEGGANVLTF	TGTGCCAGCAGTTCGCCACGACGGGACACTGAGGGGGGGGCCAACGTCCTGACTTTC
TRBV20-1	11	TRBJ2-7	few	.	CSATTSYEQYF	TGCAGTGCCACTACCTCCTACGAGCAGTACTTC
TRBV4-1	15	TRBJ1-5	.	.	CASSQVLYSNQPQHF	TGCGCCAGCAGCCAAGTCCTTTATAGCAATCAGCCCCAGCATTTT
TRBV10-2	12	TRBJ1-5	.	.	CASSLQGQPQHF	TGCGCCAGCAGCCTCCAAGGGCAGCCCCAGCATTTT
TRBV7-2	17	TRBJ2-5	.	TRBD2	CASSQAILAGRRETQYF	TGTGCCAGCAGCCAAGCTATTTTAGCGGGGAGAAGGGAGACCCAGTACTTC
TRBV6-1	13	TRBJ2-3	many	TRBD2	CASSLLATDTQYF	TGTGCCAGCAGCTTACTAGCGACAGATACGCAGTATTTT
TRBV7-9	14	TRBJ1-1	.	.	CASSLLSGDPEAFF	TGTGCCAGCAGCTTACTCTCAGGGGACCCTGAAGCTTTCTTT
TRBV6-1	15	TRBJ2-1	many	TRBD2	CASTTGTSGRNEQFF	TGTGCCAGCACGACCGGGACTAGCGGGAGGAATGAGCAGTTCTTC
TRBV2	13	TRBJ1-1	few	.	CASSDGTNTEAFF	TGTGCCAGCAGTGATGGAACGAACACTGAAGCTTTCTTT